This T cell receptor (beta chain) was captured in a study of siplizumab effects on memory and regulatory T cells (dated by TCRdb to between 2019 and 2020). Regarding the study in general: The study looked at the effect of siplizumab, an anti-CD2 antibody, on alloreactive T-cell subsets in allogeneic mixed lymphocyte reactions made from human PBMCs. Points the paper makes about the study in general: Roughly 75-97% of proliferating CD4+ or CD8+ clones could not be assigned a naive or memory phenotype. The cumulative frequency of alloreactive sequences that could be traced back to unstimulated CD4+ memory T cells was significantly reduced by siplizumab. Because sequences at frequencies below about 10^-5 were poorly captured, only a minor fraction of alloreactive clones could be mapped back to unstimulated subsets. Unstimulated naive T cells appeared more diverse than memory T cells, and naive cells seemed to contribute substantially to the alloresponse. Whether proliferating Tregs from siplizumab cultures were suppressive was not functionally confirmed. In reactions with siplizumab, an average of about 69% of mappable alloreactive CD4+ clones were Treg-derived, compared with roughly 27% in control reactions.

Preparation of the library involved the immunoSEQ multiplex PCR assay. Roughly 10^5 TCR templates per sample were assayed on the deep sequencing platform. Genomic DNA extracted from sorted T cells was used for TCRbeta CDR3 sequencing. Concerning the study's data processing: The R programming language was used for clonal analysis of TCRbeta CDR3 data. Comparing unstimulated samples against CFSE-low samples taken after the reaction was how alloreactive CD4+ and CD8+ clones were defined. Regulatory or non-regulatory origin was assigned to alloreactive CD4+ clones by matching of sequences to sorted unstimulated Treg and non-Treg repertoires. The table was pulled from immuneACCESS by TCRdb, which kept in-frame rearrangements only. Such tables lose some clones; where checked, under half of the loss comes from unresolved V genes, and the rest has no known cause. That table furnishes V, J and clone size, whereas the DNA furnished D and trimming. Counted in this sample were about 98,000 clones; 90% to 95% of them appeared once. Of the sample, more than 0.95% falls within the top ten clones.

Sorted unstimulated T cells and proliferating T cells recovered from mixed lymphocyte reactions underwent TCRbeta CDR3 sequencing. Fresh whole blood from some eleven HLA-typed healthy donors was used to isolate PBMCs. Concerning this clone: Its antigen is unknown. Base qualities are missing; no much larger clone stands one base away.

CDR1 and CDR2 are drawn from the germline V gene: MGHRA, YSYEKL. V loses 8 bases of germline sequence and J loses 4 bases, and the interval between the two ends is 24 bases. Reading from cysteine to phenylalanine, the CDR3 counts 17 amino acids. Of the read, only the CDR3 DNA is kept; its 51 bases are in frame from base 1. The V and J segments used are TRBV4-1 and TRBJ2-1; a weak D assignment points to TRBD2 (5 bases agree). The TCR originated in a human donor in good health. The material sequenced was CD4+ T cells sorted from blood. The nucleotides read TGCGCCAGCCCCACCGACCCGACTATTGTTGTTTACAATGAGCAGTTCTTC. This encodes CASPTDPTIVVYNEQFF.